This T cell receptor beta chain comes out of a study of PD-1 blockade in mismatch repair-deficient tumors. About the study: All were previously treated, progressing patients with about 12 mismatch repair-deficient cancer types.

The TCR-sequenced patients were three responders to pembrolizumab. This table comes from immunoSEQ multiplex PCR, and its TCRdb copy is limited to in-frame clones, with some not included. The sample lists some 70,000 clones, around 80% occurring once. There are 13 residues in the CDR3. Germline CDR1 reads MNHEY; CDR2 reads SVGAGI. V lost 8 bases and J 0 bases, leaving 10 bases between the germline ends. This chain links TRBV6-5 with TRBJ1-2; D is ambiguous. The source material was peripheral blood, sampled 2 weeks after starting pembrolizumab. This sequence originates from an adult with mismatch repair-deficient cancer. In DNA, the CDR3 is TGTGCCAGCCACATCGGGCCTAACTATGGCTACACCTTC. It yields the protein CASHIGPNYGYTF.